These 18 T cell receptor beta chains came from one sample sequenced in a study of T cells in women clearing cervical HPV infection. Using immunoSEQ multiplex PCR, the repertoire was profiled, and TCRdb retains in-frame clones only, with some absent. With around 23,000 clones in the sample, the ten largest clones hold under 6.5%. The source material was blood buffy coat. The receptor source for this set is a woman aged 18 to 75 with a cervical HPV16 infection that either progressed to CIN3+ or cleared (not recorded which).

A word on this clone: The sequence runs out 3 residues before the end of the CDR3; the remainder is reconstructed from the germline J gene. This chain joins TRBV20-1 and TRBJ2-1, with a tentative D call TRBD1 (8 bases). The length of the CDR3 is 15 residues. The V end lost 0 bases, the J end lost 6 bases, and 15 bases lay between the germline ends. From germline, CDR1 is DFQATT and CDR2 SNEGSKA (reference sequence). The CDR3 is CSARDGQGGINEQFF. The CDR3 DNA, read in part, is TGCAGTGCTAGAGATGGACAGGGAGGGATCAATGAG.

As regards this clone: The CDR3 goes on 3 residues after the read ends, and that part is filled in from the germline J gene. The V call is TRBV18, the J call TRBJ1-1, with D perhaps TRBD1 (6 bases). Germline CDR1 reads KGHSH; CDR2 reads LQKENI. The V end lost 6 bases, the J end lost 3 bases, and 14 bases lay between the germline ends. This CDR3 has 14 residues. CDR3 region: CASSRTAKDTEAFF. The CDR3 bases that were read are TGTGCCAGCTCCCGGACAGCCAAGGACACTGAA.

The CDR3 protein is CASSPWTGGSYGYTF. CDR3 DNA, as far as it was read: TGTGCCAGCAGCCCGTGGACAGGGGGGAGCTATGGC. The chain employs TRBV7-2 and TRBJ1-2; 10 nucleotides match TRBD1. The CDR3 end lies 3 residues beyond the end of the read and is filled in from the germline J gene. The CDR3 has 15 residues. The V and J ends lost 5 bases and 4 bases, in that order; junction bases with no gene match: 7. CDR1 is SGHTA and CDR2 is FQGNSA in the germline V gene.

On this clone itself: From the germline J gene comes the end of the CDR3, since the read stops 3 residues before it. The V gene is TRBV30, the J gene TRBJ1-2; TRBD1 is a possible D gene (6 bases). V lost 5 bases and J lost 4, with 11 bases in between. CDR1 GTSNPN and CDR2 SVGIG come from the germline V gene (reference sequence). This CDR3 is built from 12 residues. The sequenced part of the CDR3 DNA is TGTGCCTGGCAGGGGTATAGCTATGGC. Translating it yields CAWQGYSYG. The whole CDR3 reads CAWQGYSYGYTF.

A word on this clone: The CDR3 extends 3 residues past the end of the read, so its final part is completed from the germline J gene. V gene TRBV6-4 combines with J gene TRBJ2-7; 10 nucleotides line up with TRBD2. With V trimmed by 2 bases and J by 1 base, 8 bases remained unmatched. Germline V gene data show CDR1 as MRHNA and CDR2 as SNTAGT. The CDR3 runs 17 residues. CDR3 bases read: TGTGCCAGCAGTGACGATCAACCGGGACTAGCGTCCTACGAG. Protein: CASSDDQPGLASYE. The complete CDR3 sequence is CASSDDQPGLASYEQYF.

Points on this clone: The sequenced fragment ends 3 residues before the CDR3 boundary, so the rest is inferred from the germline J gene. The chain carries TRBV5-1 and TRBJ2-3; D unresolved. Germline CDR1 is SGHRS and CDR2 is YFSETQ. CDR3 length: 13 residues. Trimming removed 0 bases from V and 4 bases from J, with 6 bases in between. Partial CDR3 DNA: TGCGCCAGCAGCTTGGGGCCAGCAGATACG. This codes for CASSLGPADT. The entire CDR3 sequence reads CASSLGPADTQYF.

On this clone itself: The read is 3 residues too short to cover the CDR3 end, so that end is filled in from the germline J gene. The chain links TRBV19 to TRBJ1-2, with D possibly TRBD1 on 6 matching bases. Germline assignment: CDR1 LNHDA and CDR2 SQIVND (reference sequence). The CDR3 spans 13 residues. The CDR3 DNA, read in part, is TGTGCCAGTAGTATGCAGGGGACCTACGAC. It is translated as CASSMQGTYD. The CDR3 as a whole reads CASSMQGTYDYTF.

As to this clone: The CDR3 end falls 3 residues outside the read, so it is completed with the germline J gene. This chain connects TRBV20-1 to TRBJ1-1, with D perhaps matching TRBD1 (5 bases). V was shortened by 3 bases and J by 6 bases, with 14 bases between the two germline ends. The CDR3 is made up of 13 amino acids. Looked up from germline, CDR1 is DFQATT and CDR2 is SNEGSKA (reference sequence). CDR3 sequence: CSASSRRRAEAFF. The CDR3 DNA, read in part, is TGCAGTGCTAGTTCGCGACGCAGGGCTGAA.

A remark on this clone: The CDR3 end is not reached by the read, which stops 3 residues before it; the germline J gene fills it in. The chain joins TRBV19 to TRBJ1-5; 9 nucleotides line up with TRBD1. In germline, CDR1 is LNHDA, CDR2 SQIVND (reference sequence). The CDR3 is 16 residues long. J gave up 9 bases and V 4 bases, and 13 bases lay outside the gene matches. CDR3 DNA, as far as it was read: TGTGCCAGTAGTAGGCGGACAGGGGTAAATAGTGGGCCC. Translation: CASSRRTGVNSGP. The entire CDR3 protein is CASSRRTGVNSGPQHF.

Concerning this clone: The read terminates 3 residues before the CDR3 end, so the remaining end is supplied by the germline J gene. The chain uses TRBV29-1 and TRBJ2-3; TRBD2 matches 11 bases. CDR3 size: 13 residues. CDR1 SQVTM and CDR2 ANQGSEA come from the germline V gene. CDR3 bases read: TGCAGCGCTCTAGCGGGAGGAGGGGAGACG. As protein: CSALAGGGET. Given in full, the CDR3 is CSALAGGGETQYF.

As regards this clone: The CDR3 extends 3 residues past the end of the read, so its final part is completed from the germline J gene. The chain joins TRBV29-1 to TRBJ2-5; 8 nucleotides align to TRBD2. CDR1 and CDR2 (germline): SQVTM, ANQGSEA. This CDR3 spans 14 amino acids. V gave up 7 bases and J gave up 3 bases; unmatched junction bases: 10. The CDR3 DNA, read in part, is TGCAGCGCCTTAAAGCGGGAGAAGAAAGAGACC. This codes for CSALKREKKET. The full CDR3 sequence reads CSALKREKKETQYF.

A remark on this clone: The CDR3 goes on 3 residues after the read ends, and that part is filled in from the germline J gene. The genes are TRBV19 and TRBJ2-7; TRBD1 matches at 7 bases. Germline lookup yields CDR1 LNHDA and CDR2 SQIVND (reference sequence). The CDR3 runs 14 residues. V shed 1 base and J 4 bases; nucleotides not matched to a gene: 4. CDR3 bases read: TGTGCCAGTAGTATAGTGGGGACAGAGTACGAG. Translated, it gives CASSIVGTEYE. The CDR3 in full is CASSIVGTEYEQYF.

About this clone: The read finishes 3 residues shy of the CDR3 end, and the germline J gene is used to complete it. This chain joins TRBV19 and TRBJ2-2, with TRBD2 identical over 7 bases. Trimming cost V 2 bases and J 8 bases; bases outside gene matches: 14. Germline-derived CDR1 and CDR2 are LNHDA and SQIVND (reference sequence). This CDR3 has 17 amino acids. CDR3 amino acids: CASSINRLWDYSGELFF. The part of the CDR3 DNA that was read is TGTGCCAGTAGTATAAACCGGCTTTGGGACTACTCGGGGGAG.

With regard to this clone: From the germline J gene comes the end of the CDR3, since the read stops 3 residues before it. The chain joins TRBV5-6 to TRBJ1-2; 7 nucleotides agree with TRBD1. The CDR3 runs 13 residues. The junction had 3 bases not matched to a gene; V was cut back by 0 bases and J by 7 bases. The germline V gene encodes CDR1 SGHDT and CDR2 YYEEEE. CDR3 residues: CASSLGGGRGYTF. The CDR3 DNA, read in part, is TGTGCCAGCAGCTTGGGAGGGGGCCGTGGC.

Of note for this clone: Read data end 3 residues before the CDR3 end; the end is taken from the germline J gene. The V gene is TRBV5-6, the J gene TRBJ1-1; D is unresolved. The V end lost 0 bases, the J end lost 1 base, and 4 bases lay between the germline ends. This CDR3 region has 13 residues. Germline V lookup: CDR1 SGHDT, CDR2 YYEEEE. The sequenced part of the CDR3 DNA is TGTGCCAGCAGCTTGGCCTGGAACACTGAA. It specifies CASSLAWNTE. The CDR3 in full is CASSLAWNTEAFF. Together with reference TRBV5-6 and TRBJ1-1, the CDR3 gives the full variable domain: DAGVTQSPTHLIKTRGQQVTLRCSPKSGHDTVSWYQQALGQGPQFIFQYYEEEERQRGNFPDRFSGHQFPNYSSELNVNALLLGDSALYLCASSLAWNTEAFFGQGTRLTVV.

As to this clone: From the germline J gene comes the end of the CDR3, since the read stops 3 residues before it. The chain combines TRBV2 with TRBJ2-4; 13 bases line up with TRBD2. J gave up 6 bases and V 6 bases, and 5 bases lay outside the gene matches. The CDR3 runs 15 residues. Germline CDR1 is SNHLY and CDR2 is FYNNEI. CDR3 amino acids: CASSGLAGVGNIQYF. CDR3 DNA (partial): TGTGCCAGCAGCGGACTAGCGGGAGTGGGAAACATT.

Points on this clone: The read is 3 residues too short to cover the CDR3 end, so that end is filled in from the germline J gene. J is TRBJ2-7 and V is TRBV5-4, with 9 bases that match TRBD2. Trimming at V came to 4 bases and at J to 4 bases, leaving 12 bases not matched to a gene. Germline V CDR1 and CDR2: SGHNT, YYREEE (reference sequence). This CDR3 has 16 amino acids. Partial CDR3 DNA: TGTGCCAGCAGCGGGGGCAGCGGGGGGTCAGGATACGAG. Translation gives CASSGGSGGSGYE. The entire CDR3 reads CASSGGSGGSGYEQYF.

As to this clone: The read comes to an end 3 residues before the CDR3 does, leaving the germline J gene to fill in the end. The chain links TRBV6-1 to TRBJ2-2; 9 positions match TRBD2. Trimming cost V 0 bases and J 1 base; bases outside gene matches: 6. The CDR3 runs to 18 residues. Germline V CDR1 and CDR2: MNHNS, SASEGT. CDR3 sequence reads: CASSEAWLAGLNTGELFF. The CDR3 bases that were read are TGTGCCAGCAGTGAAGCTTGGCTAGCGGGATTGAACACCGGGGAG.